A selection of T cell receptor beta chains follows, all from one sample in a study of blood T cell repertoires in COVID-19. TCRdb's table, derived via immunoSEQ multiplex PCR, lists solely in-frame clones and lacks some. This sample has about 58,000 clones, with more than 65% found just once. Material for sequencing was peripheral blood. These receptors all come from an elderly man with COVID-19, enrolled during active disease. CDR3s include the opening cysteine and the closing phenylalanine or tryptophan. The D gene is left open where the match is weak. Size is omitted from some rows. Given values are once, few, many or a class for expanded clones.

>-|TRBJ2-7|TRBV6-5|TRBD2
CASSYESSGVSYEQYF
TGTGCCAGCAGTTATGAGTCTAGCGGTGTCTCCTACGAGCAGTACTTC
>-|TRBJ2-5|TRBV14|-
CASSLQLTPPPETQYF
TGTGCCAGCAGCCTTCAACTTACCCCGCCGCCAGAGACCCAGTACTTC
>-|TRBJ1-1|TRBV7-3|TRBD1
CASSPVALTGVGAAFF
TGTGCCAGCAGCCCAGTAGCCCTTACAGGGGTAGGGGCAGCTTTCTTT
>-|TRBJ2-7|TRBV18|-
CASSQPQGPHEQYF
TGTGCCAGCTCACAGCCACAGGGCCCCCACGAGCAGTACTTC
>-|TRBJ2-1|TRBV5-4|TRBD2
CASSSALRRGVNEQFF
TGTGCCAGCAGCTCAGCCCTTCGGCGGGGGGTCAATGAGCAGTTCTTC
>-|TRBJ1-1|TRBV5-5|-
CASSLGFQFNTEAFF
TGTGCCAGCAGCTTGGGTTTTCAGTTCAACACTGAAGCTTTCTTT
>-|TRBJ1-1|TRBV19|-
CASSIEAANTEAFF
TGTGCCAGTAGTATAGAGGCGGCGAACACTGAAGCTTTCTTT
>-|TRBJ2-1|TRBV18|TRBD2
CASSTKLAGGGNEQFF
TGTGCCAGCTCAACGAAACTAGCGGGAGGAGGCAATGAGCAGTTCTTC
>-|TRBJ2-7|TRBV7-2|-
CASSSGGSYEQYF
TGTGCCAGCAGCTCCGGGGGCTCCTACGAGCAGTACTTC
>-|TRBJ2-5|TRBV5-4|TRBD1
CASSLGPDRGETQYF
TGTGCCAGCAGCTTGGGCCCAGACAGGGGCGAGACCCAGTACTTC
>-|TRBJ1-6|TRBV6-5|-
CASSYGSGVGNSPLHF
TGTGCCAGCAGTTACGGGTCAGGGGTGGGGAATTCACCCCTCCACTTT
>-|TRBJ2-7|TRBV5-1|TRBD1
CASSLAGTGGDEQYF
TGCGCCAGCAGCTTGGCCGGGACAGGGGGCGACGAGCAGTACTTC
>-|TRBJ1-6|TRBV6-5|-
CASSPGNSPLHF
TGTGCCAGCAGTCCAGGGAATTCACCCCTCCACTTT
>-|TRBJ2-1|TRBV3-1/TRBV3-2|TRBD2
CASSQDPAGTSGSNEQFF
TGTGCCAGCAGCCAAGATCCGGCCGGGACTAGCGGGAGCAATGAGCAGTTCTTC
>once|TRBJ1-2|TRBV24-1|TRBD1
CATSDPDRGNYGYTF
TGTGCCACCAGTGATCCTGACAGGGGAAACTATGGCTACACCTTC
>few|TRBJ2-7|TRBV5-1|-
CASSPTSSYEQYF
TGCGCCAGCAGTCCAACTAGCTCCTACGAGCAGTACTTC
>-|TRBJ1-6|TRBV7-9|TRBD1
CASSNTPGQTSYNSPLHF
TGTGCCAGCAGTAATACCCCGGGACAGACCTCCTATAATTCACCCCTCCACTTT
>-|TRBJ2-3|TRBV7-9|TRBD2
CASSLAGGSDTQYF
TGTGCCAGCAGCTTAGCGGGGGGGTCAGATACGCAGTATTTT
>few|TRBJ2-1|TRBV6-4|-
CASSAYNEQFF
TGTGCCAGCAGTGCATACAATGAGCAGTTCTTC
>-|TRBJ2-6|TRBV9|TRBD2
CASSAGTSGPSGANVLTF
TGTGCCAGCAGCGCCGGGACTAGCGGCCCCTCTGGGGCCAACGTCCTGACTTTC
>-|TRBJ2-1|TRBV7-2|TRBD2
CASSLLLAGWVEFF
TGTGCCAGCAGCTTATTGCTAGCGGGATGGGTGGAGTTCTTC
>-|TRBJ2-1|TRBV12-3/TRBV12-4|TRBD1
CASRRDSANEQFF
TGTGCCAGCAGACGGGACAGTGCCAATGAGCAGTTCTTC
>few|TRBJ1-2|TRBV9|TRBD1
CASSVATPGGVYGYTF
TGTGCCAGCAGCGTAGCTACGCCAGGGGGCGTCTATGGCTACACCTTC
>-|TRBJ2-2|TRBV7-7|TRBD2
CASSARLAGGVSNTGELFF
TGTGCCAGCAGCGCCAGACTAGCGGGCGGGGTTTCGAACACCGGGGAGCTGTTTTTT
>-|TRBJ1-1|TRBV12-3/TRBV12-4|TRBD1
CASIGTGNTEAFF
TGTGCCAGCATTGGGACAGGGAACACTGAAGCTTTCTTT
>-|TRBJ1-2|TRBV28|-
CASSLVLLDTYGYTF
TGTGCCAGCAGTTTGGTCCTACTGGACACCTATGGCTACACCTTC
>few|TRBJ1-6|TRBV18|TRBD1
CASSAGTGDYNSPLHF
TGTGCCAGCTCGGCCGGGACAGGGGACTATAATTCACCCCTCCACTTT
>-|TRBJ2-7|TRBV7-7|TRBD1
CASSPAPGQAAGEQYF
TGTGCCAGCAGCCCCGCCCCGGGACAGGCAGCTGGCGAGCAGTACTTC
>-|TRBJ2-3|TRBV5-6|TRBD2
CASRVAGGRTDTQYF
TGTGCCAGCAGAGTAGCGGGAGGACGCACAGATACGCAGTATTTT
>-|TRBJ1-1|TRBV18|-
CASSPRALGDTEAFF
TGTGCCAGCTCACCAAGGGCCCTCGGGGACACTGAAGCTTTCTTT
>-|TRBJ1-1|TRBV15|TRBD1
CATSSIFGTANTEAFF
TGTGCCACCAGCTCAATTTTCGGGACAGCTAACACTGAAGCTTTCTTT
>-|TRBJ1-5|TRBV6-2/TRBV6-3|TRBD1
CASSPGTGGINQPQHF
TGTGCCAGCAGCCCTGGGACAGGGGGAATCAATCAGCCCCAGCATTTT